These 12 T cell receptor beta chains originate from one sample sequenced in a study of T-cell memory formation after mild COVID-19. TCRdb re-called the 5' RACE reads with MiXCR, one entry per CDR3 protein. Here the sample spans around 410,000 distinct CDR3 sequences, 23% being singletons. The sequenced sample consisted of PBMCs or a T cell subset sorted from them (not recorded which). Receptor source: an adult woman who had mild COVID-19 (a few samples of this study predate the infection). Cell type and time point are not known.

The chain uses TRBV7-2 and TRBJ2-1; D ambiguous. V lost 5 bases and J lost 7, with 15 bases in between. CDR3 length equals 14 residues. Germline-derived CDR1 and CDR2 are SGHTA and FQGNSA. The CDR3 nucleotides read TGTGCCAGCAGCCCCCCCCGTGGGTTGAATGAGCAGTTCTTC. Translated, it gives CASSPPRGLNEQFF.

This clonotype was counted a few times. The rearrangement joins TRBV5-1 to TRBJ2-7, with TRBD2 identical over 7 bases. Germline CDR1 SGHRS, CDR2 YFSETQ. The CDR3 covers 17 residues. Trimming took 3 bases from V and 5 from J; bases not matched to a gene: 17. This CDR3 reads CASSSDSSGLVVHEQYF. As DNA, the CDR3 is TGCGCCAGCAGCTCCGACTCATCAGGACTAGTCGTCCACGAGCAGTACTTC.

The chain links TRBV7-3 to TRBJ2-1, with 8 bases lining up with TRBD2. V shed 4 bases, J shed 8 bases, and the junction held 7 bases outside the gene matches. The CDR3 sequence is 14 residues long. Germline V gene data show CDR1 as SGHTA and CDR2 as FQGTGA. This chain's CDR3 is CASSSRREVHEQFF. The CDR3 bases are TGTGCCAGCAGCTCTCGGCGGGAGGTGCATGAGCAGTTCTTC. The full variable domain, in which reference TRBV7-3 and TRBJ2-1 provide the parts outside the CDR3, is GAGVSQTPSNKVTEKGKYVELRCDPISGHTALYWYRQSLGQGPEFLIYFQGTGAADDSGLPNDRFFAVRPEGSVSTLKIQRTERGDSAVYLCASSSRREVHEQFFGPGTRLTVL.

The chain carries TRBV30 and TRBJ1-4; D remains unclear. Per the germline V gene, CDR1 is GTSNPN and CDR2 is SVGIG (reference sequence). The CDR3 is made up of 14 amino acids. Deletions cut 0 bases from V and 0 bases from J, with 5 bases between. The CDR3 bases are TGTGCCTGGAGTGTACAAGCAACTAATGAAAAACTGTTTTTT. Translated: CAWSVQATNEKLFF.

In this sample, this clonotype turned up a few times. The J gene is TRBJ2-3, the V gene TRBV18; D unresolved. CDR1 is KGHSH, CDR2 LQKENI, per germline. V was clipped by 1 base and J by 0 bases, with 5 bases between them. The CDR3 is made up of 14 amino acids. The CDR3 DNA reads as TGTGCCAGCTCACCACACCCTAGCACAGATACGCAGTATTTT. Protein: CASSPHPSTDTQYF.

The table lists this clonotype with a few counts. The chain joins TRBV5-4 to TRBJ2-3; TRBD2 might be the D (5 bases). The germline V and J ends were trimmed by 6 bases and 4 bases, with 15 bases remaining between them. CDR3 length: 14 amino acids. Germline V lookup: CDR1 SGHNT, CDR2 YYREEE (reference sequence). The CDR3 DNA is TGTGCCAGCACCTTCGGCCTAGCTCCAGATACGCAGTATTTT. Protein product: CASTFGLAPDTQYF.

This chain uses TRBV20-1 with TRBJ2-3; 11 bases are a match to TRBD2. The CDR3 is 17 residues long. Germline-derived CDR1 and CDR2 are DFQATT and SNEGSKA (reference sequence). V was clipped by 0 bases and J by 6 bases; unmatched bases: 11. CDR3 in amino acids: CSARERELAGVGDTQYF. In nucleotides, the CDR3 is TGCAGTGCTAGAGAGCGGGAACTAGCGGGAGTTGGGGATACGCAGTATTTT.

The chain couples TRBV5-4 to TRBJ2-7; 9 bases match TRBD1. The J segment lost 5 bases and the V segment lost 4 bases, leaving 7 bases of the junction unmatched. Germline V gene sequence: CDR1 SGHNT, CDR2 YYREEE (reference sequence). This CDR3 has 14 residues. As DNA, the CDR3 is TGTGCCAGCAGCGCTACAGGGGGCCAGAACGAGCAGTACTTC. Translation gives CASSATGGQNEQYF.

The chain is built from TRBV14 and TRBJ1-2; D is unresolved. The CDR3 extends over 13 amino acids. Germline V CDR1 and CDR2: SGHDN, FVKESK. V was pared by 3 bases and J by 2 bases, with 7 bases between. In DNA, the CDR3 is TGTGCCAGCAGCCATACAAGGAACTATGGCTACACCTTC. It yields the protein CASSHTRNYGYTF.

This chain connects TRBV5-1 to TRBJ1-1, with 8 bases that match TRBD1. The CDR3 consists of 14 residues. CDR1 is SGHRS, CDR2 YFSETQ, per germline. V shed 2 bases, J shed 7 bases, and the junction held 7 bases outside the gene matches. In nucleotides, the CDR3 is TGCGCCAGCAGCTTAGGACAGGGCGGGGATGAAGCTTTCTTT. Protein sequence: CASSLGQGGDEAFF.

This chain uses TRBV14 with TRBJ2-1; D ambiguous. Looked up from germline, CDR1 is SGHDN and CDR2 is FVKESK. The CDR3 has 13 amino acids. The V and J ends lost 4 bases and 6 bases respectively, with 10 bases between them. The CDR3 region is CASSPDWFNEQFF. The CDR3 DNA is TGTGCCAGCAGCCCCGACTGGTTCAATGAGCAGTTCTTC.

This clonotype was seen more than once but under ten times. The chain uses TRBV5-1 and TRBJ2-3; no reliable D call. The ends were cut back, 5 bases at V and 4 bases at J, with 11 bases in the middle. This CDR3 spans 13 amino acids. CDR1 SGHRS and CDR2 YFSETQ come from the germline V gene. The CDR3 reads CASRWEGSDTQYF. CDR3 sequence (DNA): TGCGCCAGCAGATGGGAAGGCTCAGATACGCAGTATTTT.